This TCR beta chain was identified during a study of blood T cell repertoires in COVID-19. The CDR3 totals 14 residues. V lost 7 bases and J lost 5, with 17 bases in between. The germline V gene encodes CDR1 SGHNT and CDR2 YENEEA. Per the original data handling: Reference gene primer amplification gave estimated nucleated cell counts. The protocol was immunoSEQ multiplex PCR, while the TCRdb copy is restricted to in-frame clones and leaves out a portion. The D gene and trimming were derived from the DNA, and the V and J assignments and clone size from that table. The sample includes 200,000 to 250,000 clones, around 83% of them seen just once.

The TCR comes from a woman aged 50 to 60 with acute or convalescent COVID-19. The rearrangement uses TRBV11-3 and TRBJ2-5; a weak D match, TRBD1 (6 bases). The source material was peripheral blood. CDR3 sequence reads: CASKPHAGEETQYF. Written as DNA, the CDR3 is TGTGCCAGCAAGCCGCATGCAGGGGAGGAGACCCAGTACTTC.